The clone carrying this T cell receptor beta chain came up once. Its antigen is currently unknown. Clones were read by immunoSEQ multiplex PCR, and TCRdb kept only the in-frame ones, dropping some. Among 90,000 or so clones listed, about 92% were seen once. Sampling times: baseline, cycle 4 day 1, cycle 7 day 1. This CDR3 region has 13 residues. Germline V lookup: CDR1 SQVTM, CDR2 ANQGSEA. The V gene lost 5 bases and the J gene lost 4 bases, with 14 bases spanning the gap. This record comes from a study of OX40 agonist ivuxolimab in advanced cancers. The study's findings and limits: Antigens targeted by the expanded peripheral T cells were not determined.

This TCR derives from an adult with an advanced solid tumor such as melanoma, head and neck, liver or kidney cancer. The sequences come from CD4+ or CD8+ T cells sorted from blood, collected in a trial of the OX40 agonist ivuxolimab. This chain uses TRBV29-1 with TRBJ1-2; a weak D match, TRBD1 (5 bases). DNA of the CDR3: TGCAGCGTTACCGGGGCCAGGCTCTATGGCTACACCTTC. Translated: CSVTGARLYGYTF.